One sample yielded the 17 T cell receptor beta chains listed below, sequenced in a study of TIL therapy for anti-PD-1-resistant metastatic lung cancer. This was the immunoSEQ v3 assay. TCRdb's table, derived via immunoSEQ multiplex PCR, lists solely in-frame clones and lacks some. Of roughly 60,000 clones in the sample, around 86% were seen once. Time point described: pre-treatment sample, taken before nivolumab and TIL therapy. The sample here was blood, taken at baseline. These receptors were taken from a person between 25 and 79 years old with non-small cell lung cancer.

The chain has TRBV18 and TRBJ2-5; 9 nucleotides match TRBD1. Trimming removed 3 bases from V and 2 bases from J; junction bases left unmatched: 4. The CDR3 has 15 amino acids. Per the germline V gene, CDR1 is KGHSH and CDR2 is LQKENI. The CDR3 DNA reads TGTGCCAGCTCACCCGTGACAGGGGGACAAGAGACCCAGTACTTC. Amino acid sequence: CASSPVTGGQETQYF.

This chain connects TRBV6-4 to TRBJ1-1, with 10 bases fitting TRBD1. Germline CDR1 MRHNA, CDR2 SNTAGT. After removal of 5 bases from V and 7 bases from J, the junction contained 13 bases not matched to a gene. CDR3 length: 16 residues. The CDR3 region is CASSQPGQGMSDEAFF. CDR3 nucleotide sequence: TGTGCCAGCAGTCAACCGGGACAGGGGATGTCTGATGAAGCTTTCTTT.

V usage is TRBV3-1 (or the pseudogene TRBV3-2) and J usage is TRBJ1-5, with 9 nucleotides matching TRBD1. Germline V gene lookup returns CDR1 LGHDT and CDR2 YNNKEL (reference sequence). Germline trimming cut 4 bases from V and 4 bases from J; bases unmatched to any gene: 2. There are 14 residues in the CDR3. The CDR3 DNA sequence: TGTGCCAGCAGCCGGACAGGGGTAAATCAGCCCCAGCATTTT. Translated: CASSRTGVNQPQHF.

This sequence joins TRBV10-2 and TRBJ1-6; possible D gene TRBD1, 5 bases. Germline V gives CDR1 WSHSY, CDR2 SAAADI. There are 16 residues in the CDR3. The ends were cut back, 6 bases at V and 9 bases at J, with 21 bases in the middle. The CDR3 spells CASSPVRDPEGSPLHF. CDR3 in DNA: TGCGCCAGCAGCCCCGTACGGGACCCCGAGGGTTCACCCCTCCACTTT.

This clone was observed a single time. The chain combines TRBV5-1 with TRBJ1-3, with 9 bases identical to TRBD1. CDR1 and CDR2 from the germline V gene are SGHRS and YFSETQ. J gave up 0 bases and V 4 bases, and 2 bases lay outside the gene matches. CDR3 size: 15 residues. CDR3 loop: CASSRDRDSGNTIYF. The CDR3 DNA follows: TGCGCCAGCAGCCGGGACAGGGACTCTGGAAACACCATATATTTT.

The gene calls are TRBV9 and TRBJ1-1; D is ambiguous. The CDR3 loop spans 13 amino acids. With 5 bases removed from V and 5 bases from J, the gap between germline ends came to 13 bases. Germline CDR1 reads SGDLS; CDR2 reads YYNGEE. For the CDR3, the DNA is TGTGCCAGCAGTGAATATGAGAGGACTGAAGCTTTCTTT. It yields the protein CASSEYERTEAFF. Full variable domain (rest looked up from reference TRBV9 and TRBJ1-1): DSGVTQTPKHLITATGQRVTLRCSPRSGDLSVYWYQQSLDQGLQFLIQYYNGEERAKGNILERFSAQQFPDLHSELNLSSLELGDSALYFCASSEYERTEAFFGQGTRLTVV.

This chain links TRBV10-3 with TRBJ2-4; TRBD2 matches 8 bases. The CDR3 is 12 residues long. Losses at the gene ends were 3 bases for V and 8 bases for J; bases not matched to a gene: 0. CDR1 is ENHRY and CDR2 is SYGVKD in the germline V gene. For the CDR3, the DNA is TGTGCCATCAGTGACGGGAGGGACATTCAGTACTTC. As protein: CAISDGRDIQYF.

The CDR3 protein is CASSQEDSSSYEQYF. Written as DNA, the CDR3 is TGTGCCAGCAGCCAAGAAGACAGCTCCTCCTACGAGCAGTACTTC. The rearrangement links TRBV4-2 to TRBJ2-7, with D possibly TRBD1 on 5 matching bases. Germline loops: CDR1 LGHNA, CDR2 YNFKEQ. This CDR3 spans 15 amino acids. Between the trimmed V and J ends, which lost 0 bases and 0 bases, there was a span of 9 bases.

V is TRBV14 and J is TRBJ1-6; D uncertain. Per the germline V gene, CDR1 is SGHDN and CDR2 is FVKESK. This CDR3 spans 12 amino acids. V was shortened by 3 bases and J by 10 bases, with 7 bases between the two germline ends. The CDR3 DNA is TGTGCCAGCAGCCATCTCGCGTCACCCCTCCACTTT. As protein: CASSHLASPLHF.

The rearrangement joins TRBV18 to TRBJ1-2, with 9 bases that match TRBD1. Trimming cost V 5 bases and J 6 bases; bases outside gene matches: 10. In germline, CDR1 is KGHSH, CDR2 LQKENI. This CDR3 is built from 15 residues. The CDR3, as DNA: TGTGCCAGCTCAGAAGCGACAGGGGGACTGGATGGCTACACCTTC. Translation: CASSEATGGLDGYTF. Filled out from reference TRBV18 and TRBJ1-2, the complete variable domain reads NAGVMQNPRHLVRRRGQEARLRCSPMKGHSHVYWYRQLPEEGLKFMVYLQKENIIDESGMPKERFSAEFPKEGPSILRIQQVVRGDSAAYFCASSEATGGLDGYTFGSGTRLTVV.

The chain joins TRBV2 to TRBJ1-4; 8 bases map to TRBD1. The germline V gene encodes CDR1 SNHLY and CDR2 FYNNEI. V lost 5 bases and J lost 7; bases outside the gene matches: 3. This CDR3 has 13 amino acids. The CDR3 loop reads CASSSTGGEKLFF. CDR3 in DNA: TGTGCCAGCAGTTCAACAGGGGGTGAAAAACTGTTTTTT.

The V gene is TRBV7-8, the J gene TRBJ1-3; D is ambiguous. The CDR3 consists of 15 residues. V was pared by 0 bases and J by 3 bases, with 9 bases between. Germline values: CDR1 SGHVS, CDR2 FQNEAQ. CDR3: CASSLASDGGNTIYF. CDR3 coding DNA: TGTGCCAGCAGCTTAGCTTCGGACGGTGGAAACACCATATATTTT.

The chain combines TRBV24-1 with TRBJ2-3; the D is unclear. V lost 4 bases and J 9 bases, leaving 13 bases between the germline ends. Germline V gives CDR1 KGHDR, CDR2 SFDVKD. The length of the CDR3 is 13 residues. Here the CDR3 reads CATSETVPGTQYF. In nucleotides, the CDR3 is TGTGCCACCAGTGAAACGGTCCCTGGCACGCAGTATTTT.

The chain combines TRBV5-1 with TRBJ2-2; the D gene is possibly TRBD1 (5 bases). The CDR3 loop spans 15 amino acids. CDR1 and CDR2 from the germline V gene are SGHRS and YFSETQ. V lost 6 bases and J 2 bases, leaving 14 bases between the germline ends. Here the CDR3 reads CASKRAGQNTGELFF. CDR3 DNA sequence: TGCGCCAGCAAAAGAGCAGGACAAAACACCGGGGAGCTGTTTTTT.

The chain carries TRBV14 and TRBJ1-3; TRBD1 might be the D (5 bases). The V gene's germline CDR1 is SGHDN and CDR2 FVKESK. Trimming removed 0 bases at V and 2 bases at J, with 11 bases between. This CDR3 contains 16 residues. CDR3 DNA: TGTGCCAGCAGCCAAGAGCGGGGGAGGACTGGAAACACCATATATTTT. Amino acids: CASSQERGRTGNTIYF.

The chain's CDR3 is CASSQAVAEADTQYF. CDR3 DNA: TGTGCCAGCAGCCAAGCCGTCGCGGAGGCAGATACGCAGTATTTT. The V and J genes are TRBV4-2 and TRBJ2-3; D is perhaps TRBD2 (5 bases). Germline V gene lookup returns CDR1 LGHNA and CDR2 YNFKEQ. This CDR3 is 15 amino acids long. Trimming cost V 1 base and J 4 bases, with 12 bases left between them.

V gene TRBV12-3 or TRBV12-4 combines with J gene TRBJ1-4; 8 bases fit TRBD1. Unmatched junction bases numbered 5, after V lost 6 bases and J lost 8 bases. This CDR3 spans 13 amino acids. The CDR3 nucleotides read TGTGCCAGCAGCATCAGGGGGCGAGAAAAACTGTTTTTT. Translated: CASSIRGREKLFF.